Following are 6 T cell receptor beta chains from one sample sequenced in a study of blood T cell repertoires in COVID-19. Method: immunoSEQ multiplex PCR; TCRdb's copy keeps in-frame clones and lacks some. Of about 320,000 clones listed, over 75% are singletons. The sample was peripheral blood. Source of these receptors: a human donor in a cohort sampled during active COVID-19.

The chain joins TRBV9 to TRBJ2-3, with 9 bases lining up with TRBD2. V lost 2 bases, J lost 5 bases, and 6 bases stayed unmatched. Germline V gives CDR1 SGDLS, CDR2 YYNGEE. This CDR3 comprises 15 residues. This CDR3 reads CASSVSSGVRDTQYF. DNA for the CDR3: TGTGCCAGCAGCGTCTCTAGCGGGGTGCGAGATACGCAGTATTTT.

The chain couples TRBV28 to TRBJ1-1; D gene uncertain. This CDR3 has 15 amino acids. Trimming took 6 bases from V and 0 from J, leaving 14 bases between them. Germline CDR1 and CDR2: MDHEN and SYDVKM. The DNA for the CDR3 is TGTGCCAGCAGACCCCCCTCCGGGATGAACACTGAAGCTTTCTTT. It is translated as CASRPPSGMNTEAFF.

The rearrangement links TRBV6-5 to TRBJ1-3, with 9 bases identical to TRBD1. Germline V gene lookup returns CDR1 MNHEY and CDR2 SVGAGI. V dropped 2 bases and J dropped 4; count of bases not matched to a gene: 6. CDR3 length: 16 residues. The DNA of the CDR3 is TGTGCCAGCAGTTACCCATCGGGACAGGGCGGAAACACCATATATTTT. This encodes CASSYPSGQGGNTIYF.

This sequence joins TRBV14 and TRBJ1-3; D is ambiguous. The CDR3 contains 15 residues. V was shortened by 0 bases and J by 0 bases, with 6 bases between the two germline ends. Germline lookup yields CDR1 SGHDN and CDR2 FVKESK. The CDR3 DNA reads TGTGCCAGCAGCCAAGATGCGTACTCTGGAAACACCATATATTTT. Its protein is CASSQDAYSGNTIYF. The full variable domain, completed using reference TRBV14 and TRBJ1-3, is EAGVTQFPSHSVIEKGQTVTLRCDPISGHDNLYWYRRVMGKEIKFLLHFVKESKQDESGMPNNRFLAERTGGTYSTLKVQPAELEDSGVYFCASSQDAYSGNTIYFGEGSWLTVV.

This chain joins TRBV30 and TRBJ2-7; possibly TRBD2 for D (7 bases). Germline CDR1 reads GTSNPN; CDR2 reads SVGIG (reference sequence). The CDR3 loop spans 14 amino acids. Trimming took off 5 bases at V and 5 bases at J, with 19 bases between the two ends. The CDR3 bases are TGTGCCTGGGGCGGACTCGGGGGGCTCGACGAGCAGTACTTC. As protein: CAWGGLGGLDEQYF.

The chain has TRBV5-6 and TRBJ2-7; 10 positions match TRBD1. The CDR3 length is 15 residues. Germline CDR1 is SGHDT and CDR2 is YYEEEE. V lost 4 bases, J lost 2 bases, and 6 bases stayed unmatched. CDR3 coding DNA: TGTGCCAGCAGCCTTCCCGGACAGGGGGCCTACGAGCAGTACTTC. This encodes CASSLPGQGAYEQYF. The full variable domain, rest sourced from reference TRBV5-6 and TRBJ2-7, is DAGVTQSPTHLIKTRGQQVTLRCSPKSGHDTVSWYQQALGQGPQFIFQYYEEEERQRGNFPDRFSGHQFPNYSSELNVNALLLGDSALYLCASSLPGQGAYEQYFGPGTRLTVT.